This is a list of T cell receptor beta chains from one sample in a study of regulatory and conventional T cells in RAG deficiency. This table comes from immunoSEQ multiplex PCR, and its TCRdb copy is limited to in-frame clones, with some not included. The table lists about 8,500 clones, approximately 80% of them singletons. Another study also made use of these data, one on regulatory T cells.

Input material: CD8+ T cells sorted from blood. All receptors derive from a human donor in good health. Both conserved end residues are trimmed from each CDR3.

len	v_gene	CDR3aa
12	TRBV9	ASSVNGRSYEQY
15	TRBV2	ASSERTVRGIGYEQY
14	TRBV4-2	ASSQDLDGGANVLT
12	TRBV25-1	ASSLFPGSYEQY
12	TRBV4-2	ASSPTTSNYGYT
16	TRBV6-1	ASSEALPSGQGPYEQY
12	TRBV15	ATSTVRSIGEAF
12	TRBV6-1	ASRDRQGYSPLH
11	TRBV6-1	ASSEARPYEQY
14	TRBV19	ASSITGRMRDTEAF
9	TRBV6-1	ASSEPDTQY
15	TRBV4-1	ASSQDPPGTTSYEQY
16	TRBV5-1	ASSPPGGREFTNTEAF
14	TRBV19	VSSPIGGGRTYEQY
13	TRBV7-9	ASSQEGAPWLEQY
13	TRBV9	ASSVGQGLNYGYT
13	TRBV9	ASSAPGQGATEAF
12	TRBV27	ASSLGGGLQTQY
13	TRBV4-1	ASSQVAVSNQPQH
12	TRBV25-1	ASSETDPFYGYT
15	TRBV7-6	ASSLNSGGSKAYEQY
11	TRBV11-2	ASSWGGSYEQY
16	TRBV30	AWSVRQTLTIMNTEAF
13	TRBV19	ASSLSGGVYNEQF
17	TRBV5-1	ASSLERGMATPPGNGYT
14	TRBV21-1	ASSKVGPGGYTEAF
13	TRBV7-6	ASSTGGANTGELF
16	TRBV5-1	ASSLLPKGQGVEDTQY
14	TRBV6-5	ASSYSKGFLNTEAF
11	TRBV7-2	ASKDGLSYEQY
13	TRBV7-9	ASSIGTGVAETQY
11	TRBV4-1	ASSQLGRETQY
13	TRBV5-5	ASSLDGGSNQPQH
14	TRBV4-1	ASSLRTGGTNEKLF
14	TRBV11-3	ASSGEGGRPLNEQF
11	TRBV6-5	ASLSSGANVLT
13	TRBV2	ASSTTAPGSEKLF
11	TRBV12-5	ASGTGGKTEAF
14	TRBV19	ASSSEASGLQETQY
12	TRBV9	ASSSGTGFSGYT
14	TRBV4-1	ASSQDNRGPWDEQF
12	TRBV5-8	ASSLGTGLDTQY
11	TRBV6-5	ASSYSERTSYT
12	TRBV14	ASSHWVSGGELF
12	TRBV30	AWDTGIGGNTIY
12	TRBV6-5	ASSYSPEQETQY
14	TRBV6-1	ASSEVDGTGVHEQY
13	TRBV7-9	ASSLIRGLTGELF
13	TRBV4-1	ASSQSGTGAYEQY
11	TRBV6-1	ASSSPGGYEQY
13	TRBV6-5	ASSRSDSGVNEQY
13	TRBV10-2	ASSEEELWTGELF
15	TRBV5-4	ASSIGQGTYSGNTIY